This T cell receptor beta chain was observed in a study of T cell responses to AZD1222 COVID-19 vaccine. Clones were sequenced by immunoSEQ multiplex PCR, and TCRdb holds only the in-frame ones, with some missing. The sample lists tens of thousands of clones, roughly 87% occurring once. This TCR was recovered from an adult who received the AZD1222 COVID-19 vaccine. The sequenced sample was peripheral blood, obtained 28 days after the second AZD1222 dose.

CDR3 region: CASSDLHVSETQYF. In DNA form, the CDR3 reads TGTGCCAGCAGCGACCTTCACGTATCGGAGACCCAGTACTTC. This chain connects TRBV7-2 to TRBJ2-5; no definite D call. The CDR3 covers 14 residues. V shed 5 bases and J shed 5 bases, with 15 bases lying between them. CDR1 SGHTA and CDR2 FQGNSA come from the germline V gene.